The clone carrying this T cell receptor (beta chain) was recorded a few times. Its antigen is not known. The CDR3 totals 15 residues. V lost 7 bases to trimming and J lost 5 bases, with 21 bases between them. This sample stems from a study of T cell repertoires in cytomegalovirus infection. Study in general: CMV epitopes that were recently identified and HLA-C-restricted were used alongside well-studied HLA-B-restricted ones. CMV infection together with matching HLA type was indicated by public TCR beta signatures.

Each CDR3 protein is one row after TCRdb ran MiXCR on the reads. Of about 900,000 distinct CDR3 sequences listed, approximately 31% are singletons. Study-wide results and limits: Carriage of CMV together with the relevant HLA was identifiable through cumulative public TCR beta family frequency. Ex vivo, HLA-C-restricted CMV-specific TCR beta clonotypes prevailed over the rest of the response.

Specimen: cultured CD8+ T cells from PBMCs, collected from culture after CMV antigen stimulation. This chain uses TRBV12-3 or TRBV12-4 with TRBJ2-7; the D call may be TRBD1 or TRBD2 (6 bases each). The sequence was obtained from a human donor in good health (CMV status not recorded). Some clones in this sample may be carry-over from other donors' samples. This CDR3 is CASTRGQGGFHEQYF. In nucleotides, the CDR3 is TGTGCCAGCACTCGGGGGCAGGGAGGTTTCCACGAGCAGTACTTC.